This T cell receptor beta chain was documented in a study of identical twins. A note on this clonotype: The antigen is undetermined.

Unique molecular identifiers were present on cDNA, and template switching added a universal primer site. TCRdb analysed the 5' RACE reads with MiXCR anew, one entry per CDR3 protein. The data hold around 550,000 distinct CDR3 sequences, with around 15% observed a single time. Regarding the study as a whole: Conclusions were based on cross-sectional statistical analysis, without following the same donors. Fewer insertions marked abundant cord blood beta clonotypes; young adult naive trended weakly, memory not at all.

This CDR3 has 13 amino acids. V shed 7 bases and J shed 5 bases, with 14 bases lying between them. Germline V gene lookup returns CDR1 SNHLY and CDR2 FYNNEI. In addition, the sample was reused for a study of yellow fever vaccine responses in identical twins.

This chain connects TRBV2 to TRBJ2-5; TRBD2 might be the D (5 bases). The sequenced material came from CD4+ T cells sorted from blood. This receptor was taken from a woman under 30 in good health. The CDR3 coding sequence is TGTGCCAGCACGGGAAGGTCTCGGGAGACCCAGTACTTC. This sequence encodes CASTGRSRETQYF.